This T cell receptor (beta chain) was documented in a study of tumor-infiltrating lymphocytes in primary liver carcinoma. Study outcomes and limitations: When set against blood, tumors had a significantly higher top-250-clone fraction (p = 0.039).

Starting from 500 ng of total RNA, TCR beta cDNA was produced with a primer in the constant region. Modified slightly, ARM-PCR produced TCR beta libraries over three nested multiplex PCR rounds. In the first two PCR rounds, TRBV1-TRBV30 forward primers were paired with a C-beta reverse primer, and each round lasted roughly 9 cycles. TCRdb reprocessed the multiplex PCR reads via MiXCR and lists one record per CDR3 protein. The table has fewer than 350,000 distinct CDR3 sequences, about 60% seen once. Blood RNA came from unsorted whole blood; germline DNA was also extracted. Regarding this clonotype: Its target is not known. This may be a read error: a much more frequent sequence differs by one nucleotide.

Germline loops: CDR1 MNHEY, CDR2 SVGEGT. The CDR3 extends over 13 amino acids. The sample was peripheral blood. The chain combines TRBV6-2 or TRBV6-3 with TRBJ2-2, with D perhaps TRBD2 (5 bases). This sequence was found in a man aged 35 to 55 with primary liver carcinoma and hepatitis B virus infection. The CDR3, as DNA: TGTGCCAGCAGTTCAGCACACACCGGGGTGCTGTTTTTT. Translating gives CASSSAHTGVLFF.